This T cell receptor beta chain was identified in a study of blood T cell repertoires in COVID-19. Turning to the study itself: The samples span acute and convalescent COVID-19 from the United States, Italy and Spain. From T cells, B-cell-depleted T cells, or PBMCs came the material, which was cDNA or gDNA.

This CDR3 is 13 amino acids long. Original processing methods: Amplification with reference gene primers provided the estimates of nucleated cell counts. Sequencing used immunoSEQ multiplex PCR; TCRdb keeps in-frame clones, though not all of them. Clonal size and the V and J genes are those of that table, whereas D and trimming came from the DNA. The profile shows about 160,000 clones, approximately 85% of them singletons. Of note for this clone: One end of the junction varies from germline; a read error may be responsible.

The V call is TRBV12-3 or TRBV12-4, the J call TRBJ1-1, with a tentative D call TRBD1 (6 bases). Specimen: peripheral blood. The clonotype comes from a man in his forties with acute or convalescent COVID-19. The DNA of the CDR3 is TGTGCCAGCACTTTAGGGGGACATTTGGGAGCTTTCTTT. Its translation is CASTLGGHLGAFF.